The rows below give T cell receptor beta chains drawn from one sample of a study of CD8+CD57+ T cells in acquired aplastic anemia. TCRdb re-called the reads with MiXCR, one entry per CDR3 protein. The table includes roughly 250,000 distinct CDR3 sequences, approximately 45% detected once. The sequencing sample was made of sorted CD4+, CD8+, or CD8+CD57+ T cells (not recorded which) from PBMCs. These TCRs come from a human donor with aplastic anemia. Both conserved end residues are part of each CDR3. Each record gives: D gene, V gene, J gene, clone size, CDR3 length, CDR3 protein, CDR3 DNA. D genes are given only for firm matches. Not every row has a clone size; where given, it reads once, few, many or a size class.

TRBD1,TRBV6-2/TRBV6-3,TRBJ1-5,-,15,CASSTGTGGGEPQHF,TGTGCCAGCAGTACCGGGACAGGCGGGGGAGAGCCCCAGCATTTT
-,TRBV27,TRBJ2-1,few,14,CASSLSSIYNEQFF,TGTGCCAGCAGTTTAAGCAGCATTTACAATGAGCAGTTCTTC
-,TRBV20-1,TRBJ2-7,-,11,CSALGSAEQYF,TGCAGTGCCCTCGGGAGCGCCGAGCAGTACTTC
TRBD2,TRBV27,TRBJ2-1,-,14,CASGEAGAYNEQFF,TGTGCCAGCGGGGAAGCGGGGGCTTACAATGAGCAGTTCTTC
-,TRBV7-2,TRBJ1-5,-,18,CASSFVSGLAGNTDTQHF,TGTGCCAGCAGTTTCGTGTCCGGACTAGCGGGAAACACAGATACGCAGCATTTT
TRBD2,TRBV12-5,TRBJ2-7,-,13,CARGTSGRYEQYF,TGTGCCAGGGGGACTAGCGGGAGATACGAGCAGTACTTC
TRBD1,TRBV20-1,TRBJ1-5,-,14,CSATPGTVNQPQHF,TGCAGTGCCACACCCGGGACAGTCAATCAGCCCCAGCATTTT
-,TRBV15,TRBJ1-6,-,14,CATSRDSGISPLHF,TGTGCCACCAGCAGAGATAGTGGAATTTCACCCCTCCACTTT
-,TRBV2,TRBJ2-2,-,12,CASLRNTGELSW,TGTGCCAGCTTGCGGAACACCGGGGAGCTGTCTTGG
TRBD1,TRBV15,TRBJ2-1,-,14,CATGGQGSSYEQFF,TGTGCCACCGGAGGACAGGGGAGCTCCTACGAGCAGTTCTTC
TRBD2,TRBV12-3/TRBV12-4,TRBJ2-2,many,14,CASSPAGYTGELFF,TGTGCCAGCAGCCCAGCGGGATACACCGGGGAGCTGTTTTTT
-,TRBV6-1,TRBJ1-6,many,16,CASRGQFSSYNSPLHF,TGTGCCAGCAGAGGACAGTTCAGCTCCTATAATTCACCCCTCCACTTT
-,TRBV29-1,TRBJ2-7,once,14,CSVEVRDRTYEQYF,TGCAGCGTTGAAGTCCGGGACCGAACCTACGAGCAGTACTTC
TRBD1,TRBV12-3/TRBV12-4,TRBJ2-7,-,14,CASRLDRGPREQYF,TGTGCCAGCAGACTGGACAGGGGGCCAAGGGAGCAGTACTTC
TRBD1,TRBV27,TRBJ2-7,-,16,CASSFSAGQETYEQYF,TGTGCCAGCAGTTTCAGTGCGGGACAGGAGACCTACGAGCAGTACTTC
TRBD2,TRBV11-2,TRBJ2-1,-,20,CASSLDLWTSGLQQRNEQFF,TGTGCCAGCAGCTTAGATCTTTGGACTAGCGGCCTCCAACAGCGGAATGAGCAGTTCTTC
-,TRBV24-1,TRBJ1-1,many,15,CATRITVVLITEAFF,TGTGCCACCAGAATCACAGTTGTCTTGATTACTGAAGCTTTCTTT
-,TRBV9,TRBJ1-3,once,15,CASSVDASSGNTIYF,TGTGCCAGCAGCGTAGATGCATCCTCTGGAAACACCATATATTTT
TRBD2,TRBV5-1,TRBJ2-1,many,15,CATTGGGKFDNEQFF,TGCGCCACTACTGGGGGGGGGAAGTTCGACAATGAGCAGTTCTTC
-,TRBV12-3/TRBV12-4,TRBJ2-7,many,13,CASTPGPPCEQYF,TGTGCCAGCACCCCAGGGCCTCCCTGCGAGCAGTACTTC
-,TRBV9,TRBJ2-3,-,18,CASSVVGLAEGDTDTQYF,TGTGCCAGCAGCGTAGTGGGTTTAGCGGAGGGAGACACAGATACGCAGTATTTT
TRBD2,TRBV30,TRBJ2-5,-,15,CAWDLDGTSSETQYF,TGTGCCTGGGACCTTGACGGGACTAGCTCAGAGACCCAGTACTTC
TRBD1,TRBV15,TRBJ1-6,-,15,CATSREDRDNSPLHF,TGTGCCACCAGCAGAGAGGACAGGGATAATTCACCCCTCCACTTT
-,TRBV5-1,TRBJ2-7,-,13,CASSFGAQDEQYF,TGCGCCAGCAGCTTTGGGGCGCAGGACGAGCAGTACTTC
-,TRBV7-3,TRBJ2-1,-,15,CASSFQRGRGDEQFF,TGTGCCAGCAGTTTTCAGCGGGGCAGGGGGGATGAGCAGTTCTTC
TRBD1,TRBV7-3,TRBJ2-7,-,18,CASSCGDSSGTGGYEQYF,TGTGCCAGCAGCTGCGGAGACAGCTCCGGGACAGGGGGCTACGAGCAGTACTTC
TRBD1,TRBV7-9,TRBJ1-2,many,14,CASSLGQGISGYTF,TGTGCCAGCAGCTTGGGACAGGGTATTTCCGGCTACACCTTC
TRBD2,TRBV2,TRBJ2-1,-,15,CANVLIAGLNNEQFF,TGTGCCAACGTACTGATAGCGGGGCTAAACAATGAGCAGTTCTTC
-,TRBV7-2,TRBJ1-6,-,15,CASSYADRTVSPLHF,TGTGCCAGCAGTTATGCTGATAGGACAGTTTCACCCCTCCACTTT
-,TRBV12-3/TRBV12-4,TRBJ1-5,-,14,CASSLDRGKQPQHF,TGTGCCAGCAGTTTAGATAGGGGCAAGCAGCCCCAGCATTTT
TRBD2,TRBV19,TRBJ2-1,-,14,CASRIAGVYNEQFF,TGTGCCAGTAGGATAGCGGGAGTTTACAATGAGCAGTTCTTC
-,TRBV7-9,TRBJ1-5,-,13,CASSGVMGQPQHF,TGTGCCAGCAGTGGGGTGATGGGACAGCCCCAGCATTTT
TRBD1,TRBV3-1,TRBJ1-2,-,15,CASSQRTGPDYGYTF,TGTGCCAGCAGCCAACGGACAGGGCCTGACTATGGCTACACCTTC
TRBD1,TRBV20-1,TRBJ1-1,few,15,CSARDQTGGHTEAFF,TGCAGTGCTAGAGACCAAACAGGGGGCCACACTGAAGCTTTCTTT
-,TRBV2,TRBJ2-5,-,16,CASKLQFLTVQETQYF,TGTGCCAGCAAACTCCAATTCTTGACTGTCCAAGAGACCCAGTACTTC
-,TRBV7-9,TRBJ1-1,-,16,CASSLNPMRGDTEAFF,TGTGCCAGCAGCTTAAATCCTATGAGGGGGGACACTGAAGCTTTCTTT
TRBD2,TRBV7-8,TRBJ2-1,once,16,CASSLRTSGSLVEQFF,TGTGCCAGCAGCTTAAGGACTAGCGGGAGTTTGGTTGAGCAGTTCTTC
-,TRBV10-3,TRBJ1-4,many,17,CAISDRVAGVTDEKLFF,TGTGCCATCAGTGATCGAGTCGCTGGCGTTACGGATGAAAAACTGTTTTTT
-,TRBV2,TRBJ1-6,-,14,CASSDSSYNSPLHF,TGTGCCAGCAGTGACAGTTCGTATAATTCACCCCTCCACTTT